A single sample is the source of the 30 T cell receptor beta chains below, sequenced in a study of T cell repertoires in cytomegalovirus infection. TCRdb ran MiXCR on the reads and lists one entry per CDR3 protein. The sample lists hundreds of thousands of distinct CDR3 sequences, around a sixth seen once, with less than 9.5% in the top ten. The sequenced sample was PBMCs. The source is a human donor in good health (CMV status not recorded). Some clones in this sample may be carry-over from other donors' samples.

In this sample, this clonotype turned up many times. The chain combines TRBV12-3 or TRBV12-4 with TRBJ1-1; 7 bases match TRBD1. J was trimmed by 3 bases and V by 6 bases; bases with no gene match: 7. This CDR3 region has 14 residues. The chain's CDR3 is CASRPTGIDTEAFF. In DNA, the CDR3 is TGTGCCAGCAGACCGACAGGGATTGACACTGAAGCTTTCTTT.

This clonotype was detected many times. For the CDR3, the DNA is TGTGCCAGCAGCTCGCAGCGGGGGGCGGGGGCAGATACGCAGTATTTT. This translates into CASSSQRGAGADTQYF. The chain recombines TRBV7-6 with TRBJ2-3; TRBD2 agrees at 9 bases. Unmatched junction bases numbered 9, after V lost 4 bases and J lost 4 bases. The CDR3 has 16 amino acids. Germline V lookup: CDR1 SGHVS, CDR2 FNYEAQ.

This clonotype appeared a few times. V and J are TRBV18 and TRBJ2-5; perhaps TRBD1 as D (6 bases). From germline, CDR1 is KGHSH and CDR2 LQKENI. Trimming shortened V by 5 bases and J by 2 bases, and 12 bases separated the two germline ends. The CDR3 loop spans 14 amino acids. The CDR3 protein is CASSTTGVQETQYF. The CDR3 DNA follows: TGTGCCAGCTCAACGACAGGAGTTCAAGAGACCCAGTACTTC.

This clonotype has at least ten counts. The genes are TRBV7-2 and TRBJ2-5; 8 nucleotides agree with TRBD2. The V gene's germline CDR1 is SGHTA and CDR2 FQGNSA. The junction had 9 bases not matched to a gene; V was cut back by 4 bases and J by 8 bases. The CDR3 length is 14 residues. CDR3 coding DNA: TGTGCCAGCAGCTATCCGGGACTAGATAAAACCCAGTACTTC. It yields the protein CASSYPGLDKTQYF.

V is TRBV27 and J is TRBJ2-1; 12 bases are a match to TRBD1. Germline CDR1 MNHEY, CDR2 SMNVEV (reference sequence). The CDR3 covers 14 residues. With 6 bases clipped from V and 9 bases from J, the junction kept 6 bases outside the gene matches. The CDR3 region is CASSPGTGGSEQFF. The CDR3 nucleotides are TGTGCCAGCAGCCCTGGGACAGGGGGCTCTGAGCAGTTCTTC.

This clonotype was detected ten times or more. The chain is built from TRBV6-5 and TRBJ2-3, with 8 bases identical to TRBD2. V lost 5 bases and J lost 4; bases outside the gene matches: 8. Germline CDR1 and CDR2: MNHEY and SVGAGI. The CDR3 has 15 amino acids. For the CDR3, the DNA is TGTGCCAGCAGTCCAGCGGGAGCGGCGTCAGATACGCAGTATTTT. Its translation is CASSPAGAASDTQYF.

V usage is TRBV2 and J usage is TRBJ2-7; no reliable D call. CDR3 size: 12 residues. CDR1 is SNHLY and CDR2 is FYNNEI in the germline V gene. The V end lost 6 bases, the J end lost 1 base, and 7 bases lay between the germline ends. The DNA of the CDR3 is TGTGCCAGCAGAGCCGTATCCTACGAGCAGTACTTC. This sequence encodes CASRAVSYEQYF.

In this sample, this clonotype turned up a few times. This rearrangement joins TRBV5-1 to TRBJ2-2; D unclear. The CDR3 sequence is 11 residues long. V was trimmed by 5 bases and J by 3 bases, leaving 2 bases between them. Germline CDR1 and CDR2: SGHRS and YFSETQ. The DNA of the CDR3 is TGCGCCAGCAGTGACACCGGGGAGCTGTTTTTT. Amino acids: CASSDTGELFF.

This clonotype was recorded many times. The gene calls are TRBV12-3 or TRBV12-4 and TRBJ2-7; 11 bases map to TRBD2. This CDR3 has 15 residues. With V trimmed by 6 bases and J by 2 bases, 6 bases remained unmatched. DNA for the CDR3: TGTGCCAGCAGCTGGGGACTAGCGGAAACCTACGAGCAGTACTTC. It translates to CASSWGLAETYEQYF.

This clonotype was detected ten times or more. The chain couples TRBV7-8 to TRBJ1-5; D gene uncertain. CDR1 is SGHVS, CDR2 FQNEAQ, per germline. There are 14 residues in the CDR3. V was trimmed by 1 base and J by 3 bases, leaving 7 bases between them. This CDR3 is CASSLGTVNQPQHF. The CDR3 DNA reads TGTGCCAGCAGCTTAGGGACGGTCAATCAGCCCCAGCATTTT.

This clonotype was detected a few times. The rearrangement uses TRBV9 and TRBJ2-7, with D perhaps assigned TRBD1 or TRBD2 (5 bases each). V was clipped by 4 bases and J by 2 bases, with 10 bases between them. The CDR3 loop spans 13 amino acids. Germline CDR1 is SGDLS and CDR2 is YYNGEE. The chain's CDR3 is CASSRDGPYEQYF. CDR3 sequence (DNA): TGTGCCAGCAGCCGGGACGGACCCTACGAGCAGTACTTC.

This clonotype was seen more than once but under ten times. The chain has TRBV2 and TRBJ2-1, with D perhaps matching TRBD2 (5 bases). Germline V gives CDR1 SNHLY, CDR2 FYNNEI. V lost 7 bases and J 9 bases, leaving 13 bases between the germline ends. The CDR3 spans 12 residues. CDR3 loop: CASTRVSSEQFF. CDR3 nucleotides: TGTGCCAGCACGCGGGTTTCGAGTGAGCAGTTCTTC. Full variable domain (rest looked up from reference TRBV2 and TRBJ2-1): EPEVTQTPSHQVTQMGQEVILRCVPISNHLYFYWYRQILGQKVEFLVSFYNNEISEKSEIFDDQFSVERPDGSNFTLKIRSTKLEDSAMYFCASTRVSSEQFFGPGTRLTVL.

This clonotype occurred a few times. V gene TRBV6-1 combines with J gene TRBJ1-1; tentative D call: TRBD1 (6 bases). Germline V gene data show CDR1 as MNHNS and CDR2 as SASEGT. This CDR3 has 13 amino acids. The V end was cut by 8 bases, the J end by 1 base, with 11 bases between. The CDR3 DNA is TGTGCCAGCGGGGGGCCAAAGAACACTGAAGCTTTCTTT. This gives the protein CASGGPKNTEAFF.

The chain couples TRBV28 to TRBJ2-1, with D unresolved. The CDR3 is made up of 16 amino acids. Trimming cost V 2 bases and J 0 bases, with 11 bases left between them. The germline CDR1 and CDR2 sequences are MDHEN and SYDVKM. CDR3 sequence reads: CASSLLTPSSYNEQFF. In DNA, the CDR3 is TGTGCCAGCAGTTTACTAACCCCGAGCTCCTACAATGAGCAGTTCTTC.

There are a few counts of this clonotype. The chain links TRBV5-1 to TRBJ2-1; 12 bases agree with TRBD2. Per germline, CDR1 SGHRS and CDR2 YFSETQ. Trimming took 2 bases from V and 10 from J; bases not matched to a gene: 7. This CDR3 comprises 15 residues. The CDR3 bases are TGCGCCAGCAGCTTCGGGACTAGCGGGTCTGGCGAGCAGTTCTTC. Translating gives CASSFGTSGSGEQFF.

The CDR3 region is CASSTTGVGETQYF. CDR3 bases: TGTGCCAGTAGTACGACAGGGGTGGGAGAGACCCAGTACTTC. The rearrangement links TRBV19 to TRBJ2-5; 8 nucleotides agree with TRBD1. V lost 4 bases to trimming and J lost 4 bases; unmatched junction nucleotides: 5. Germline loops: CDR1 LNHDA, CDR2 SQIVND (reference sequence). CDR3 length equals 14 residues.

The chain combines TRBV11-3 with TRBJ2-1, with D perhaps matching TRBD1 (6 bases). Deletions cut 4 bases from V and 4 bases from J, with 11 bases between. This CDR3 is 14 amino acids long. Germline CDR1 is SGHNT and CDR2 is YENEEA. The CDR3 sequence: CASSSQGSYNEQFF. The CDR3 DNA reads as TGTGCCAGCAGCTCCCAGGGGTCATACAATGAGCAGTTCTTC.

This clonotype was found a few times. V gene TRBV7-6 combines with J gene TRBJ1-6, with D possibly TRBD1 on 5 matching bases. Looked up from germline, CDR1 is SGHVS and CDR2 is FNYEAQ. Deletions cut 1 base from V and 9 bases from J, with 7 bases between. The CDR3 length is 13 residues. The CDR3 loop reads CASSLGGTSPLHF. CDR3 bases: TGTGCCAGCAGCTTAGGGGGGACTTCACCCCTCCACTTT.

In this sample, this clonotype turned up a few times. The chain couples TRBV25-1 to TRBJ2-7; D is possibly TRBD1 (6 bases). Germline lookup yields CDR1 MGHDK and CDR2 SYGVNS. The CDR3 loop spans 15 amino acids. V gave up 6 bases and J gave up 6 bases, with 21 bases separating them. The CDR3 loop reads CASSETLQGFREQYF. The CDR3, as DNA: TGTGCCAGCAGCGAAACCCTACAGGGTTTCCGCGAGCAGTACTTC.

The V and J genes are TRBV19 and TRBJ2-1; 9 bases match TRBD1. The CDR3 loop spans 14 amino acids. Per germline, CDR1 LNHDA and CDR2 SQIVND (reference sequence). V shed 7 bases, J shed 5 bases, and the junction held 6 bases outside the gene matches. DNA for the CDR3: TGTGCCAGTACCGACAGGGGGTGGGACAATGAGCAGTTCTTC. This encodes CASTDRGWDNEQFF.

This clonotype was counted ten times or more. Here the CDR3 DNA reads TGTGCCAGCAGCCGTCCCGGGGGAAGCTCCTACAATGAGCAGTTCTTC. Translated: CASSRPGGSSYNEQFF. The rearrangement uses TRBV7-6 and TRBJ2-1; maybe TRBD2 (6 bases). The CDR3 totals 16 residues. Deletions cut 5 bases from V and 0 bases from J, with 14 bases between. Germline loops: CDR1 SGHVS, CDR2 FNYEAQ.

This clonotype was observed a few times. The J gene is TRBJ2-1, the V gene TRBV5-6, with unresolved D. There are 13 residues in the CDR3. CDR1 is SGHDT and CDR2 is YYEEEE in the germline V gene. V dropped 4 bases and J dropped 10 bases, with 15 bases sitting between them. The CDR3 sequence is CASSQEPEREQFF. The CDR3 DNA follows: TGTGCCAGCAGCCAAGAACCGGAGAGGGAGCAGTTCTTC.

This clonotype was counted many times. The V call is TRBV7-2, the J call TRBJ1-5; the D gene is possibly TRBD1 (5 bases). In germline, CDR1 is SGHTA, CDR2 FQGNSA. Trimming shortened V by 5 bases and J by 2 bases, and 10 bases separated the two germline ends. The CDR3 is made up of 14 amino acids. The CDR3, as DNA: TGTGCCAGCAGCCAGGGCGGGGGCAATCAGCCCCAGCATTTT. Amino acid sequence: CASSQGGGNQPQHF.

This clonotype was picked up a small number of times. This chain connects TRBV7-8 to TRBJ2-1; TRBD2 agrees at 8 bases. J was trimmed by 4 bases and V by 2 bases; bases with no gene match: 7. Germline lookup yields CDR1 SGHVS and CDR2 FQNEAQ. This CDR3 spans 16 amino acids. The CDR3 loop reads CASSLPRTSRYNEQFF. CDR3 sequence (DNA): TGTGCCAGCAGCTTACCCCGGACTAGCAGGTACAATGAGCAGTTCTTC. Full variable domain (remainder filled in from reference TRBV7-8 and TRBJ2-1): GAGVSQSPRYKVAKRGQDVALRCDPISGHVSLFWYQQALGQGPEFLTYFQNEAQLDKSGLPSDRFFAERPEGSVSTLKIQRTQQEDSAVYLCASSLPRTSRYNEQFFGPGTRLTVL.

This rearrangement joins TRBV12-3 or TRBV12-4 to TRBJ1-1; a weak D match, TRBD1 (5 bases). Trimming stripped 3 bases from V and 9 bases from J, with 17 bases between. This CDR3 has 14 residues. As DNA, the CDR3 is TGTGCCAGCAGTTTTGGTCAGGGAATGATTAAAGCTTTCTTT. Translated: CASSFGQGMIKAFF.

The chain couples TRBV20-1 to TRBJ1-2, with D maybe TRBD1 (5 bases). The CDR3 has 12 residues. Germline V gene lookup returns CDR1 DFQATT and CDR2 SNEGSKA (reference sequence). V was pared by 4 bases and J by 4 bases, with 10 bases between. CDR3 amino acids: CSATGRGYGYTF. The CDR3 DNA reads TGCAGTGCTACGGGACGTGGCTATGGCTACACCTTC.

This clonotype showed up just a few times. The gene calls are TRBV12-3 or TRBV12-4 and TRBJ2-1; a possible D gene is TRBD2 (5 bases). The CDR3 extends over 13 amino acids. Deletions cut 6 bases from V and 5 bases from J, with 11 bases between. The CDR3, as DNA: TGTGCCAGCAGGACGGACTGGGACAATGAGCAGTTCTTC. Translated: CASRTDWDNEQFF.

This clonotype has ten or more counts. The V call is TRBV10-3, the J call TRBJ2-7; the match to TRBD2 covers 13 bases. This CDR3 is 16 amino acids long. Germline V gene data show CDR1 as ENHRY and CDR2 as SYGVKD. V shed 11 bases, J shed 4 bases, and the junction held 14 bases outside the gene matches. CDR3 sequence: CASRTSGSSLGYEQYF. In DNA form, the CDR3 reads TGTGCCTCCCGGACTAGCGGGAGTAGTCTGGGATACGAGCAGTACTTC.

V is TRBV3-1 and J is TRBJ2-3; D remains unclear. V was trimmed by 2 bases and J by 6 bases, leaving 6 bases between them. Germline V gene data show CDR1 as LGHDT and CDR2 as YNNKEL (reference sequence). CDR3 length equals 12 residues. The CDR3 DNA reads TGTGCCAGCAGCCAACCTCAGGATACGCAGTATTTT. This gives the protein CASSQPQDTQYF.

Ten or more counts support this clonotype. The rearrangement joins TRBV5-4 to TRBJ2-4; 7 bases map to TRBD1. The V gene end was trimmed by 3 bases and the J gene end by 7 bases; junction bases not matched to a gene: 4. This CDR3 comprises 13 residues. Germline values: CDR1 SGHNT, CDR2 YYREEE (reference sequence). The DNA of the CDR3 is TGTGCCAGCAGCTCTACAGGGGATAACATTCAGTACTTC. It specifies CASSSTGDNIQYF.